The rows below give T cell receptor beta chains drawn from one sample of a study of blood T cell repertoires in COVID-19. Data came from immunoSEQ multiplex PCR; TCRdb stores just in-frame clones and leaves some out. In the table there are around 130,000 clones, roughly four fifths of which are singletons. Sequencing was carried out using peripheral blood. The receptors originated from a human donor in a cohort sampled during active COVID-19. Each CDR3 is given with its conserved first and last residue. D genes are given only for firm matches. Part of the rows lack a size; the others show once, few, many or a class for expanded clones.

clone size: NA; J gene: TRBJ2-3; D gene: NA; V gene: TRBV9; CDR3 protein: CASSRGTSFSDTQYF; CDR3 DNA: TGTGCCAGCAGCCGCGGGACGTCCTTTAGTGATACGCAGTATTTT
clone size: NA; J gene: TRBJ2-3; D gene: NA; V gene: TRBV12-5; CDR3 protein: CASGLVFPHLTDTQYF; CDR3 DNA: TGTGCTAGTGGTTTGGTATTCCCACACCTCACAGATACGCAGTATTTT
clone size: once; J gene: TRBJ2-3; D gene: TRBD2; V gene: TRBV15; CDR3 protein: CATSRTPLLAGGADTQYF; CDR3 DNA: TGTGCCACCAGCAGAACCCCGCTTCTTGCGGGGGGAGCAGATACGCAGTATTTT
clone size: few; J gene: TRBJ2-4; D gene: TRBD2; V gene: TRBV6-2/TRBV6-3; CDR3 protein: CASSYSEAGGNIQYF; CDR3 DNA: TGTGCCAGCAGTTATTCGGAAGCGGGGGGGAACATTCAGTACTTC
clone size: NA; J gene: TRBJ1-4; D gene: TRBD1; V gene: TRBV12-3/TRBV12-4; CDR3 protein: CASSPTGVEKLFF; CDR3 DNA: TGTGCCAGCAGCCCCACAGGGGTAGAAAAACTGTTTTTT
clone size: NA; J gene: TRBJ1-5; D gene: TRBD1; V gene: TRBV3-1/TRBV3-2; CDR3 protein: CASSQGGQVFNQPQHF; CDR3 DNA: TGTGCCAGCAGCCAAGGGGGACAGGTTTTCAATCAGCCCCAGCATTTT
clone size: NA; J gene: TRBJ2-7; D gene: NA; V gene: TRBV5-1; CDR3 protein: CASSLRGKTYEQYF; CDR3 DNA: TGCGCCAGCAGTTTGAGGGGGAAGACATACGAGCAGTACTTC
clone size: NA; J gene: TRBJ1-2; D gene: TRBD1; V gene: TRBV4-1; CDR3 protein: CASSLDRGYGYTF; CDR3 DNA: TGCGCCAGCAGCCTCGACAGGGGATATGGCTACACCTTC
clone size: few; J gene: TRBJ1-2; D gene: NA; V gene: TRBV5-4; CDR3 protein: CASSLSDSYGYTF; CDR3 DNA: TGTGCCAGCAGCTTGTCGGACAGCTATGGCTACACCTTC
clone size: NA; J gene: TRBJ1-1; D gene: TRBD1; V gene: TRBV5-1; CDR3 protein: CASSGGGLGTEAFF; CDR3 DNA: TGCGCCAGCAGCGGAGGGGGCCTAGGAACTGAAGCTTTCTTT
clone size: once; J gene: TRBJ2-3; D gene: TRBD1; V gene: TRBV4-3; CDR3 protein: CASSQGTGVTDTQYF; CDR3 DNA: TGCGCCAGCAGCCAAGGCACAGGGGTAACAGATACGCAGTATTTT
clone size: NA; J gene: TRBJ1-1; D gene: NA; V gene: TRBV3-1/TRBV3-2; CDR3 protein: CASSQHDRQNTEAFF; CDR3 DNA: TGTGCCAGCAGCCAACACGACAGGCAGAACACTGAAGCTTTCTTT
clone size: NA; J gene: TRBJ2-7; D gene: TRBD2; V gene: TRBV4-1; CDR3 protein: CASSQAVEAWTSGTYEQYF; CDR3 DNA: TGCGCCAGCAGCCAAGCGGTAGAAGCATGGACTAGCGGAACCTACGAGCAGTACTTC
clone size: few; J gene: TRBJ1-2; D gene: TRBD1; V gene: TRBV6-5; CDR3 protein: CASSYSTTGGYGYTF; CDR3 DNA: TGTGCCAGCAGTTACTCTACCACAGGGGGTTATGGCTACACCTTC
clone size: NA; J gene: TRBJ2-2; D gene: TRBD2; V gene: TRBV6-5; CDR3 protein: CASRGLADTGELFF; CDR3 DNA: TGTGCCAGCAGGGGACTAGCGGACACCGGGGAGCTGTTTTTT
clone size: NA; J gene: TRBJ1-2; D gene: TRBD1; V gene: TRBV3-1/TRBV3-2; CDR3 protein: CASSRQGGSYGYTF; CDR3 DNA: TGTGCCAGCAGCAGACAGGGGGGCAGCTATGGCTACACCTTC
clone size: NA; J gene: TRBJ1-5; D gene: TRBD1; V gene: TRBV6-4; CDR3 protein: CASSPGGEGQPQHF; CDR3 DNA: TGTGCCAGCAGTCCAGGGGGCGAGGGGCAGCCCCAGCATTTT
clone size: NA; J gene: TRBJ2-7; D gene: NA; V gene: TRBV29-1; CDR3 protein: CSVGRGLGYEQYF; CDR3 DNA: TGCAGCGTTGGGAGGGGGCTGGGGTACGAGCAGTACTTC
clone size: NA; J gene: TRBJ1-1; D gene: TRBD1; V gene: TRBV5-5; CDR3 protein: CASSLDREMNTEAFF; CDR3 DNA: TGTGCCAGCAGTCTGGACAGGGAGATGAACACTGAAGCTTTCTTT
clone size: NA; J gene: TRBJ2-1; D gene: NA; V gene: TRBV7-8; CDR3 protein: CASSPLGHEQFF; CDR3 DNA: TGTGCCAGCAGCCCCCTGGGCCATGAGCAGTTCTTC
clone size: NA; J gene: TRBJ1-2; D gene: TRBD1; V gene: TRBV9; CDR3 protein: CASSAPYRGANYGYTF; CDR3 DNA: TGTGCCAGCAGCGCCCCTTACAGGGGGGCTAACTATGGCTACACCTTC
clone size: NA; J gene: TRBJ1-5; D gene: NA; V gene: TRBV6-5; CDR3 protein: CASGRENSNQPQHF; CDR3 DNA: TGTGCCAGCGGGCGAGAGAATAGCAATCAGCCCCAGCATTTT
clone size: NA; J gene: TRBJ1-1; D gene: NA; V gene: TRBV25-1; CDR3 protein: CASSERHWNTEAFF; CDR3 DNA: TGTGCCAGCAGTGAAAGACATTGGAACACTGAAGCTTTCTTT
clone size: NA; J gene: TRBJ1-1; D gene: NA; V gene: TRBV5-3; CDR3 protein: CARSLVRGTEAFF; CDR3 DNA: TGTGCCAGAAGCTTGGTCCGGGGAACTGAAGCTTTCTTT
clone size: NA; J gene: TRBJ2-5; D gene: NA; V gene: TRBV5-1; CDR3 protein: CASSFSLQETQYF; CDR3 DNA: TGCGCCAGCAGCTTCAGTTTACAAGAGACCCAGTACTTC
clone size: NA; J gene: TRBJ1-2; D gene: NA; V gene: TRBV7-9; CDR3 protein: CASSPPGVNYGYTF; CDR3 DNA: TGTGCCAGCAGCCCCCCGGGGGTTAACTATGGCTACACCTTC
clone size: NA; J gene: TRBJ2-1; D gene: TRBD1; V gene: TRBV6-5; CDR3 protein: CASIKDRGSYNEQFF; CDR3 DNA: TGTGCCAGCATCAAGGACAGGGGCTCCTACAATGAGCAGTTCTTC
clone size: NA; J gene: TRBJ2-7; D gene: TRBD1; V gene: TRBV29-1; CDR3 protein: CSVEARVPGGYEQYF; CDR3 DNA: TGCAGCGTTGAAGCTCGGGTACCAGGGGGCTACGAGCAGTACTTC
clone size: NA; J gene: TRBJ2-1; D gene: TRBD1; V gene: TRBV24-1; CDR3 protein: CANRDRGTEQFF; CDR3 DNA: TGTGCCAACCGGGACAGGGGGACTGAGCAGTTCTTC
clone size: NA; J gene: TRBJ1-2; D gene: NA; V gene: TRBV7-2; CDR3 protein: CASSSSGYLNYGYTF; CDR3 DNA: TGTGCCAGCAGCTCGTCGGGGTATTTAAACTATGGCTACACCTTC
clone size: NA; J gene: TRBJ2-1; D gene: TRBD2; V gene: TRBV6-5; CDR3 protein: CASRPLAGGDGEQFF; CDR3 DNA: TGTGCCAGCAGACCGCTAGCGGGCGGAGATGGTGAGCAGTTCTTC
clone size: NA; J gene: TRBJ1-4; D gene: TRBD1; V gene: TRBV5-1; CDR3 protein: CASSSGTGDEKLFF; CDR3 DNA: TGCGCCAGCAGCTCCGGGACAGGGGATGAAAAACTGTTTTTT
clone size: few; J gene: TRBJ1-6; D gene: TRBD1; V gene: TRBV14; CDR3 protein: CASSQQGQGAPLHF; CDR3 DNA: TGTGCCAGCAGCCAACAGGGGCAGGGGGCACCCCTCCACTTT
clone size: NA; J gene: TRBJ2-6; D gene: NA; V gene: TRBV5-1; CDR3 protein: CASSLTGGANVLTF; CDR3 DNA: TGCGCCAGCAGCTTAACAGGGGGGGCCAACGTCCTGACTTTC
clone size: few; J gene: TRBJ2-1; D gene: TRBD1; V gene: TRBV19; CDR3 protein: CASSIVGPGTGGRWGTVEQFF; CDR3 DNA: TGTGCCAGTAGTATAGTGGGCCCCGGGACAGGGGGGAGGTGGGGTACGGTTGAGCAGTTCTTC
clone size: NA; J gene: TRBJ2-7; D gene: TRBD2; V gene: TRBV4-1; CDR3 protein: CASSAFGTSGGTAEQYF; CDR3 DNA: TGCGCCAGCAGCGCATTCGGGACAAGCGGGGGGACAGCCGAGCAGTACTTC
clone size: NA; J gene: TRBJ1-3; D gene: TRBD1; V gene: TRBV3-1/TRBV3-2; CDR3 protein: CASSLMTGGSGNTIYF; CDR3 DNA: TGTGCCAGCAGCCTAATGACAGGGGGCTCGGGAAACACCATATATTTT
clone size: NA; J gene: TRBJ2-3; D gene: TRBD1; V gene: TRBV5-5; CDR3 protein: CASSSRGQGADTQYF; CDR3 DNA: TGTGCCAGCAGTTCGCGGGGACAGGGGGCAGATACGCAGTATTTT